The clone carrying this TCR beta chain was detected only once. The data were produced by immunoSEQ multiplex PCR, yet TCRdb's version contains in-frame clones alone and is incomplete. Here the sample spans 15,000 to 20,000 clones, approximately 80% being singletons. The entry originates in a study of tumor-infiltrating lymphocytes in localized non-small cell lung cancer. Overall study context: Each patient gave resected tumor and non-adjacent uninvolved lung tissue.

This CDR3 is 17 amino acids long. V was clipped by 0 bases and J by 0 bases, with 14 bases between them. CDR1 and CDR2 from the germline V gene are SGHRS and YFSETQ. The chain carries TRBV5-1 and TRBJ2-3, with D possibly matching TRBD2 (7 bases). The clonotype originates from a human donor with non-small cell lung cancer. Sequenced input: uninvolved lung tissue not adjacent to the tumor. CDR3 loop: CASSLGAGDTSTDTQYF. The DNA for the CDR3 is TGCGCCAGCAGCTTGGGTGCGGGGGACACCAGCACAGATACGCAGTATTTT.